This is a list of T cell receptor beta chains from one sample in a study of glioma-infiltrating T cells after dendritic cell vaccination. Clones were sequenced by immunoSEQ multiplex PCR, and TCRdb holds only the in-frame ones, with some missing. The repertoire has tens of thousands of clones, roughly 80% of them found once; the top ten carry about 2.1%. The sample here was blood, taken before dendritic cell vaccination. Receptor source: a human donor with glioblastoma. Each CDR3 is given with its conserved first and last residue. The D gene is left open where the match is weak. Only some rows state a clone size, as once, few, many or a class for expanded clones.

v_call	clone_size	d_call	j_call	cdr3_aa	cdr3_nt
TRBV2	NA	NA	TRBJ2-7	CASSELPRGIEQYF	TGTGCCAGCAGTGAACTGCCTAGAGGAATCGAGCAGTACTTC
TRBV5-4	NA	TRBD2	TRBJ2-2	CASSARVSGGARDTGELFF	TGTGCCAGCAGCGCGCGGGTTAGCGGGGGAGCACGGGACACCGGGGAGCTGTTTTTT
TRBV9	NA	NA	TRBJ1-2	CASSEQNRAGYTF	TGTGCCAGCAGCGAGCAGAACAGGGCGGGCTACACCTTC
TRBV30	once	NA	TRBJ1-1	CAWSVSLNTEAFF	TGTGCCTGGAGTGTAAGCTTGAACACTGAAGCTTTCTTT
TRBV4-2	NA	NA	TRBJ2-2	CASSQGAGSSNTGELFF	TGTGCCAGCAGCCAAGGTGCGGGGAGTTCAAACACCGGGGAGCTGTTTTTT
TRBV9	NA	TRBD1	TRBJ2-2	CASSVDPRTGGGELFF	TGTGCCAGCAGCGTAGATCCGAGGACAGGGGGTGGGGAGCTGTTTTTT
TRBV23-1	NA	TRBD1	TRBJ1-4	CASRHLGQAVEKLFF	TGCGCCAGCAGACACCTGGGACAGGCGGTAGAAAAACTGTTTTTT
TRBV27	NA	NA	TRBJ2-1	CASSAFRGINYNEQFF	TGTGCCAGCAGCGCTTTTCGGGGAATCAACTACAATGAGCAGTTCTTC
TRBV6-5	NA	TRBD1	TRBJ1-2	CASRGQGIGGYTF	TGTGCCAGCCGAGGACAGGGCATTGGTGGCTACACCTTC
TRBV5-1	NA	NA	TRBJ1-2	CASSSVLGQQYGYTF	TGCGCCAGCAGCTCAGTGCTGGGACAACAATATGGCTACACCTTC
TRBV29-1	NA	TRBD2	TRBJ2-3	CSVEEDGLAGMDTQYF	TGCAGCGTTGAAGAAGACGGACTAGCGGGAATGGATACGCAGTATTTT
TRBV10-3	NA	NA	TRBJ2-1	CAISGLQGGSNEQFF	TGTGCCATCAGTGGGTTGCAGGGGGGCTCAAATGAGCAGTTCTTC
TRBV18	NA	NA	TRBJ1-5	CASSFTPGRESGQPQHF	TGTGCCAGCTCCTTCACCCCGGGCAGGGAATCAGGTCAGCCCCAGCATTTT
TRBV7-3	NA	TRBD1	TRBJ1-2	CASSRQGDYGYTF	TGTGCCAGCAGTCGACAGGGAGACTATGGCTACACCTTC
TRBV18	NA	NA	TRBJ2-3	CASSPLAVLSTDTQYF	TGTGCCAGCTCACCACTAGCGGTTCTTAGCACAGATACGCAGTATTTT
TRBV6-4	once	NA	TRBJ2-1	CASSEIESGPLFF	TGTGCCAGCAGTGAGATCGAGAGCGGCCCTCTTTTCTTC
TRBV19	NA	TRBD2	TRBJ2-1	CASSIVLAGYNEQFF	TGTGCCAGTAGTATAGTACTAGCGGGATACAATGAGCAGTTCTTC
TRBV9	NA	NA	TRBJ2-1	CASSKLSGIDEQFF	TGTGCCAGCAGCAAGCTATCGGGGATCGATGAGCAGTTCTTC
TRBV7-9	few	TRBD1	TRBJ2-1	CASSIILGTDNEQFF	TGTGCCAGCAGCATAATTTTAGGGACAGACAATGAGCAGTTCTTC
TRBV2	NA	NA	TRBJ2-1	CASRIRQSPYNEQFF	TGTGCCAGCAGGATCAGACAGTCTCCCTACAATGAGCAGTTCTTC
TRBV5-1	NA	NA	TRBJ1-4	CASSLGGSSNEKLFF	TGCGCCAGCAGCTTAGGGGGTTCTTCTAATGAAAAACTGTTTTTT
TRBV27	NA	TRBD1	TRBJ2-7	CASSLPTGGRGISAAYEQYF	TGTGCCAGCAGTTTACCGACAGGGGGCAGAGGGATTTCGGCGGCCTACGAGCAGTACTTC
TRBV30	NA	NA	TRBJ2-1	CAWSVRDRDGEQFF	TGTGCCTGGAGTGTTCGGGATCGAGATGGTGAGCAGTTCTTC
TRBV2	NA	NA	TRBJ2-1	CASSLSSYNEQFF	TGTGCCAGCAGTCTAAGCTCCTACAATGAGCAGTTCTTC
TRBV7-9	NA	TRBD1	TRBJ1-5	CASSKPGTGKVRQPQHF	TGTGCCAGCAGCAAACCCGGGACAGGGAAGGTGCGGCAGCCCCAGCATTTT
TRBV9	once	NA	TRBJ1-5	CASSALGGNQPQHF	TGTGCCAGCAGCGCCCTGGGGGGGAATCAGCCCCAGCATTTT
TRBV29-1	many	TRBD1	TRBJ1-5	CSAMTGNQPQHF	TGCAGCGCCATGACAGGGAATCAGCCCCAGCATTTT
TRBV7-9	NA	NA	TRBJ1-6	CASRSLSSSYNSPLHF	TGTGCCAGCAGGTCGCTAAGTAGCTCCTATAATTCACCCCTCCACTTT
TRBV7-9	NA	NA	TRBJ1-2	CASSQSSSWAYGYTF	TGTGCCAGCAGCCAGAGCAGTAGTTGGGCGTATGGCTACACCTTC
TRBV9	NA	NA	TRBJ2-1	CASSVGQLFYNEQFF	TGTGCCAGCAGCGTAGGGCAGTTGTTCTACAATGAGCAGTTCTTC
TRBV6-6	NA	NA	TRBJ2-7	CASSLDSGAPYEQYF	TGTGCCAGCAGCCTCGACTCAGGGGCCCCCTACGAGCAGTACTTC
TRBV6-5	NA	NA	TRBJ2-1	CASSSYRVNEQFF	TGTGCCAGCAGTTCCTACAGGGTCAATGAGCAGTTCTTC
TRBV2	NA	NA	TRBJ2-5	CASALRTAQETQYF	TGTGCCAGCGCCCTGAGGACAGCACAAGAGACCCAGTACTTC
TRBV5-1	NA	TRBD1	TRBJ1-6	CASSPGTGDSPLHF	TGCGCCAGCAGCCCCGGGACAGGGGATTCACCCCTCCACTTT
TRBV6-5	NA	TRBD2	TRBJ2-1	CASSYSGREGYNEQFF	TGTGCCAGCAGTTACTCAGGGCGGGAGGGCTACAATGAGCAGTTCTTC
TRBV28	once	NA	TRBJ1-5	CASEEPRGGGQPQHF	TGTGCCAGCGAGGAACCACGAGGCGGGGGTCAGCCCCAGCATTTT
TRBV30	NA	TRBD2	TRBJ2-5	CAWSLLRTSTWDQETQYF	TGTGCCTGGAGTCTCCTTCGGACTAGCACATGGGACCAAGAGACCCAGTACTTC
TRBV5-1	NA	TRBD2	TRBJ2-1	CASSLRGGSLIEQFF	TGCGCCAGCAGCTTGCGGGGGGGGTCCCTTATAGAGCAGTTCTTC
TRBV30	NA	NA	TRBJ1-1	CAWSPGWSTEAFF	TGTGCCTGGAGCCCGGGTTGGAGCACTGAAGCTTTCTTT
TRBV5-1	NA	TRBD1	TRBJ1-4	CASSLAGQPNEKLFF	TGCGCCAGCAGCTTGGCGGGACAGCCTAATGAAAAACTGTTTTTT
TRBV7-2	NA	TRBD2	TRBJ2-2	CASSFGTLAGVFAGELFF	TGTGCCAGCAGCTTCGGAACACTAGCGGGAGTGTTCGCCGGGGAGCTGTTTTTT
TRBV5-8	NA	TRBD1	TRBJ1-1	CASSLVRGLVHSEAFF	TGTGCCAGCAGCCTTGTAAGGGGGCTGGTTCATAGTGAAGCTTTCTTT
TRBV29-1	NA	NA	TRBJ1-1	CSVGSIGVGTEAFF	TGCAGCGTTGGCTCCATAGGGGTAGGGACTGAAGCTTTCTTT
TRBV10-3	once	TRBD2	TRBJ2-2	CAISEHGGGSPGTGELFF	TGTGCCATCAGTGAGCATGGCGGGGGGTCCCCCGGCACCGGGGAGCTGTTTTTT
TRBV2	NA	NA	TRBJ2-7	CASSFDRSPYEQYF	TGTGCCAGCAGTTTTGACAGGTCTCCCTACGAGCAGTACTTC
TRBV2	NA	NA	TRBJ2-3	CASRRGSDISAQYF	TGTGCCAGCAGGCGGGGAAGCGACATTTCAGCGCAGTATTTT
TRBV14	NA	NA	TRBJ2-7	CASSQVLGGGQYF	TGTGCCAGCAGCCAGGTCCTAGGGGGGGGGCAGTACTTC
TRBV19	NA	NA	TRBJ2-6	CASSNGESGANVLTF	TGTGCCAGTAGTAACGGAGAATCTGGGGCCAACGTCCTGACTTTC